The next 12 T cell receptor beta chains were all read from a single sample in a study of blood T cell repertoires in COVID-19. Clones were sequenced by immunoSEQ multiplex PCR, and TCRdb holds only the in-frame ones, with some missing. The table shows roughly 30,000 clones, with roughly 90% occurring only once. Sequenced sample: peripheral blood. The source is a man aged 55 to 70 with COVID-19, enrolled during active disease.

For the CDR3, the DNA is TGTGCCAGCAGCCAAGAGGGGACTAGCGGGAGTAGGTATGAGCAGTTCTTC. Amino acid sequence: CASSQEGTSGSRYEQFF. This chain connects TRBV4-2 to TRBJ2-1, with TRBD2 matching over 14 bases. Trimming cost V 0 bases and J 8 bases; bases outside gene matches: 6. This CDR3 contains 17 residues. Germline V gene sequence: CDR1 LGHNA, CDR2 YNFKEQ.

This clone was observed once. This chain uses TRBV10-2 with TRBJ1-2, with 8 bases aligning to TRBD1. CDR1 WSHSY and CDR2 SAAADI come from the germline V gene. V lost 6 bases, J lost 0 bases, and 6 bases stayed unmatched. The CDR3 has 15 amino acids. The CDR3, as DNA: TGCGCCAGCAGACCCGACAGGGGATCTAACTATGGCTACACCTTC. Translated: CASRPDRGSNYGYTF.

V is TRBV3-1 (or the pseudogene TRBV3-2) and J is TRBJ2-1; the D gene is possibly TRBD2 (6 bases). V lost 0 bases, J lost 5 bases, and 17 bases lay in between. Germline loops: CDR1 LGHDT, CDR2 YNNKEL (reference sequence). The CDR3 sequence is 17 residues long. DNA of the CDR3: TGTGCCAGCAGCCAAGACCACGTTGGCGGGATGGACAATGAGCAGTTCTTC. It is translated as CASSQDHVGGMDNEQFF.

Of note for this clone: One junction end does not reproduce the germline sequence, and a read error may be involved. The chain has TRBV3-1 (or the pseudogene TRBV3-2) and TRBJ2-1; D remains unclear. Germline V gives CDR1 LGHDT, CDR2 YNNKEL (reference sequence). CDR3 size: 13 residues. The CDR3 reads CASSHSSHNEQFF. In nucleotides, the CDR3 is TGTGCCAGCAGCCATAGCTCCCACAATGAGCAGTTCTTC.

There are a few counts of this clone. This rearrangement joins TRBV20-1 to TRBJ1-1; no clear D. The CDR3 contains 11 residues. The germline V gene encodes CDR1 DFQATT and CDR2 SNEGSKA (reference sequence). CDR3: CTGRVETEAFF. The CDR3 DNA follows: TGCACCGGTCGAGTGGAGACTGAAGCTTTCTTT.

This chain connects TRBV11-3 to TRBJ2-1; 9 nucleotides match TRBD2. The CDR3 has 15 amino acids. Unmatched junction bases numbered 9, after V lost 4 bases and J lost 8 bases. Germline CDR1 SGHNT, CDR2 YENEEA. As DNA, the CDR3 is TGTGCCAGCAGCTCCGGGTCGCGGGAGGGCGATGAGCAGTTCTTC. It translates to CASSSGSREGDEQFF.

This chain connects TRBV29-1 to TRBJ1-4; 12 bases match TRBD1. The CDR3 contains 14 residues. V lost 3 bases and J lost 8; bases outside the gene matches: 4. From germline, CDR1 is SQVTM and CDR2 ANQGSEA. The CDR3 DNA reads as TGCAGCGTTGAGCTGGGGACAGGGGGCGAAAAACTGTTTTTT. Protein sequence: CSVELGTGGEKLFF.

This chain uses TRBV19 with TRBJ1-5; 11 bases agree with TRBD1. This CDR3 is 19 amino acids long. CDR1 LNHDA and CDR2 SQIVND come from the germline V gene (reference sequence). The J segment lost 4 bases and the V segment lost 3 bases, leaving 14 bases of the junction unmatched. The CDR3 nucleotides read TGTGCCAGTAGTATGCGGACAGGGGGCGTCTTTTCTCGAAATCAGCCCCAGCATTTT. Its translation: CASSMRTGGVFSRNQPQHF.

This rearrangement joins TRBV30 to TRBJ2-7; D is unclear. Germline lookup yields CDR1 GTSNPN and CDR2 SVGIG (reference sequence). Trimming removed 5 bases at V and 0 bases at J, with 5 bases between. This CDR3 has 11 residues. DNA of the CDR3: TGTGCCTGGGAGAGCTCCTACGAGCAGTACTTC. Amino acids: CAWESSYEQYF.

CDR3 coding DNA: TGTGCCAGCAAAAGGACTAGCGGTTACCAAGAGACCCAGTACTTC. The encoded protein is CASKRTSGYQETQYF. This sequence joins TRBV27 and TRBJ2-5; 10 nucleotides match TRBD2. CDR1 and CDR2 from the germline V gene are MNHEY and SMNVEV (reference sequence). J lost 0 bases, V lost 7 bases, and 5 bases had no gene match. The CDR3 spans 15 residues.

The V gene is TRBV24-1, the J gene TRBJ1-5, with D perhaps matching TRBD1 (6 bases). This CDR3 has 17 residues. V was shortened by 4 bases and J by 0 bases, with 15 bases between the two germline ends. CDR1 is KGHDR, CDR2 SFDVKD, per germline. The chain's CDR3 is CATSDPRGRDSNQPQHF. The CDR3 DNA is TGTGCCACCAGTGACCCCAGGGGCCGGGATAGCAATCAGCCCCAGCATTTT.

The J gene is TRBJ1-1, the V gene TRBV3-1 (or the pseudogene TRBV3-2); D gene ambiguous. The CDR3 has 13 residues. Per germline, CDR1 LGHDT and CDR2 YNNKEL (reference sequence). The V end lost 2 bases, the J end lost 4 bases, and 8 bases lay between the germline ends. CDR3 DNA sequence: TGTGCCAGCAGCCAAATGGGCAGCACTGAAGCTTTCTTT. Its translation: CASSQMGSTEAFF.